This T cell receptor (beta chain) was documented in a study of T cell repertoires in cytomegalovirus infection. Trimming removed 4 bases from V and 5 bases from J; junction bases left unmatched: 4. The CDR3 covers 14 residues. CDR1 and CDR2 from the germline V gene are MGHRA and YSYEKL. MiXCR, run by TCRdb on the reads, gives a single entry per CDR3 protein. The sample holds about 830,000 distinct CDR3 sequences, 30% to 35% seen once. To note about this clonotype: Its antigen is not known.

Sequenced here: cultured CD8+ T cells from PBMCs, sampled from culture after CMV antigen stimulation. The gene calls are TRBV4-1 and TRBJ1-4; TRBD1 aligns across 7 bases. This sequence originates from a human donor in good health (CMV status not recorded). Some clones in this sample may be carry-over from other donors' samples. This chain's CDR3 is CASSLRDRNEKLFF. In nucleotides, the CDR3 is TGCGCCAGCAGCCTCCGGGACAGAAATGAAAAACTGTTTTTT.